This record concerns one T cell receptor (beta chain) sequence. The V end lost 3 bases, the J end lost 6 bases, and 11 bases lay between the germline ends. The germline gives CDR1 SQVTM, CDR2 ANQGSEA. The CDR3 has 12 residues. The sample originates from a study of cytomegalovirus exposure and HLA in healthy donors. TCRdb keeps only in-frame clones here, not all; method: immunoSEQ multiplex PCR. The sample has more than 250,000 clones; approximately 90% are singletons. The TCR was taken from a woman in her late teens or twenties in good health and CMV-seronegative. This chain connects TRBV29-1 to TRBJ1-1; D is ambiguous. Sequenced: PBMCs. DNA for the CDR3: TGCAGCGTTGACGGCAGGCAAGCTGAAGCTTTCTTT. This encodes CSVDGRQAEAFF.